This T cell receptor (beta chain) originates from a study of Graves' ophthalmopathy and Graves' hyperthyroidism. As for the study in general: Researchers obtained peripheral blood at initial diagnosis, before any treatment had begun.

For repertoire sequencing, the TCR beta CDR3 regions were amplified from RNA transcripts. The first round was an RT-PCR with HTBI primers, and the second round was a multiplex PCR. TCRdb passed the multiplex PCR reads through MiXCR, listing each CDR3 protein once. The sample records about 220,000 distinct CDR3 sequences, approximately 21% being singletons. In regard to this clonotype: As yet, its antigen is unknown.

General study results and limits: Sensitivity reached approximately 71% and specificity approximately 72% when the model predicted ophthalmopathy progression. Blood also held most thyroid clonotypes expanded above 0.001 frequency.

Trimming cost V 11 bases and J 4 bases, with 11 bases left between them. CDR1 is MDHEN, CDR2 SYDVKM, per germline. This CDR3 is 11 amino acids long. The chain joins TRBV28 to TRBJ1-1, with D perhaps TRBD1 (6 bases). Sample: peripheral blood. The sequence was collected from a woman aged 50 to 65 with Graves' ophthalmopathy. The CDR3 DNA is TGTGCCGCTACAGGGATCACTGAAGCTTTCTTT. This codes for CAATGITEAFF.